What follows are 20 T cell receptor beta chains derived from one specimen sequenced in a study of T cells in women clearing cervical HPV infection. TCRdb keeps only in-frame clones here, not all; method: immunoSEQ multiplex PCR. The sample has over 30,000 clones, and its top ten clones hold 1.7%. Source material: blood buffy coat. Receptor source: a woman between 18 and 70 years old with a cervical HPV16 infection that either progressed to CIN3+ or cleared (not recorded which).

Of note for this clone: The read stops 3 residues short of the end of the CDR3; the missing end is completed from the germline J gene. V usage is TRBV20-1 and J usage is TRBJ1-1, with 11 bases lining up with TRBD1. Germline V gene lookup returns CDR1 DFQATT and CDR2 SNEGSKA (reference sequence). The CDR3 runs 17 residues. Trimming at V came to 2 bases and at J to 1 base, leaving 9 bases not matched to a gene. The CDR3 sequence: CSARSRTGGVRNTEAFF. The sequenced CDR3 bases are TGCAGTGCTAGATCCAGGACAGGGGGCGTTCGGAACACTGAA.

A word on this clone: The CDR3 end falls 3 residues outside the read, so it is completed with the germline J gene. V gene TRBV18 combines with J gene TRBJ2-4; TRBD2 is a possible D gene (5 bases). The CDR3 has 16 amino acids. Germline V lookup: CDR1 KGHSH, CDR2 LQKENI. CDR3 sequence reads: CASSWTGIMSIDGQYF. The CDR3 DNA, read in part, is TGTGCCAGCTCATGGACGGGGATCATGTCTATTGATGGT.

As for this clone: The read halts 3 residues ahead of the CDR3 end, with the missing end drawn from the germline J gene. V is TRBV11-2 and J is TRBJ1-2; D is unresolved. Germline-derived CDR1 and CDR2 are SGHAT and FQNNGV. CDR3 size: 14 residues. The sequenced part of the CDR3 DNA is TGTGCCAGCAGCTTATCCGGAGGCACAGATACC. Translated: CASSLSGGTDT. The full CDR3 protein is CASSLSGGTDTYTF.

Comment on this clone: The junction does not match germline at one end; this may be a read error. The CDR3 loop reads CASSQERRWNTGELFF. The sequenced CDR3 bases are TGCGCCAGCAGCCAAGAAAGGCGGTGGAACACCGGGGAG. The V gene is TRBV4-2, the J gene TRBJ2-2; no definite D call. The read stops 3 residues short of the end of the CDR3; the missing end is completed from the germline J gene. CDR1 is LGHNA, CDR2 YNFKEQ, per germline. This CDR3 region has 16 residues.

On this clone: The CDR3 extends 3 residues past the end of the read, so its final part is completed from the germline J gene. This sequence joins TRBV11-2 and TRBJ1-2; 9 nucleotides agree with TRBD1. Germline values: CDR1 SGHAT, CDR2 FQNNGV. CDR3 length equals 14 residues. The ends lost 6 bases at V and 3 bases at J; junction bases unmatched: 5. Incomplete CDR3 DNA: TGTGCCAGCAGGACCGGGACAGGGCACTATGGC. Translating gives CASRTGTGHYG. The complete CDR3 sequence is CASRTGTGHYGYTF.

With regard to this clone: Read coverage stops 3 residues before the CDR3 terminus; the germline J gene supplies the remainder. The genes are TRBV20-1 and TRBJ1-6; D is unresolved. Germline V lookup: CDR1 DFQATT, CDR2 SNEGSKA (reference sequence). There are 14 residues in the CDR3. V was clipped by 4 bases and J by 8 bases, with 15 bases between them. CDR3: CSAIAVSRDSPLHF. The sequenced CDR3 bases are TGCAGTGCTATCGCAGTTTCAAGGGATTCACCC.

In regard to this clone: At one end the junction does not follow the germline gene, possibly because of a read error. The read terminates 3 residues ahead of where the CDR3 ends, so the germline J gene completes it. The chain recombines TRBV7-7 with TRBJ2-2; D unresolved. Per the germline V gene, CDR1 is SSHAT and CDR2 is FNYEAQ (reference sequence). CDR3 length: 14 amino acids. This CDR3 is CASSLVEADGELFF. CDR3 DNA, as far as it was read: TGTGCTAGCAGCTTAGTTGAGGCAGATGGGGAG. The full variable domain, rest sourced from reference TRBV7-7 and TRBJ2-2, is GAGVSQSPRYKVTKRGQDVTLRCDPISSHATLYWYQQALGQGPEFLTYFNYEAQPDKSGLPSDRFSAERPEGSISTLTIQRTEQRDSAMYRCASSLVEADGELFFGEGSRLTVL.

Turning to this clone: The DNA ends 3 residues before the CDR3 does, and the rest of the CDR3 is filled in from the germline J gene. The chain links TRBV11-3 to TRBJ2-7; D assignment may be TRBD1 or TRBD2 (6 bases each). The germline V gene encodes CDR1 SGHNT and CDR2 YENEEA. The V and J ends lost 4 bases and 4 bases respectively, with 17 bases between them. This CDR3 contains 15 residues. The covered CDR3 bases are TGTGCCAGCAGCTCCCGGGAGTCAGGGGTATACGAG. This codes for CASSSRESGVYE. The entire CDR3 reads CASSSRESGVYEQYF.

As for this clone: The CDR3 extends 3 residues past the end of the read, so its final part is completed from the germline J gene. This rearrangement joins TRBV29-1 to TRBJ2-1, with TRBD2 matching over 8 bases. The V gene end was trimmed by 2 bases and the J gene end by 9 bases; junction bases not matched to a gene: 15. Per the germline V gene, CDR1 is SQVTM and CDR2 is ANQGSEA. This CDR3 contains 16 residues. CDR3 region: CSVEPGLVSSGVEQFF. The sequenced CDR3 bases are TGCAGCGTTGAACCGGGACTAGTGAGTTCGGGGGTTGAG.

In regard to this clone: The read ends 3 residues shy of where the CDR3 ends; the end is completed using the germline J gene. V and J are TRBV7-2 and TRBJ2-7, with TRBD2 matching 8 bases. This CDR3 is built from 13 residues. The germline CDR1 and CDR2 sequences are SGHTA and FQGNSA. The J segment lost 4 bases and the V segment lost 5 bases, leaving 4 bases of the junction unmatched. The CDR3 here is CASSGSGGYEQYF. The CDR3 DNA, read in part, is TGTGCCAGCAGCGGGAGCGGGGGATACGAG.

Comments on this clone: From the germline J gene comes the end of the CDR3, since the read stops 3 residues before it. The chain employs TRBV18 and TRBJ1-2; TRBD1 might be the D (5 bases). Germline CDR1 is KGHSH and CDR2 is LQKENI. The CDR3 runs to 17 residues. The covered CDR3 bases are TGTGCCAGCTCAACCGGGACTAGCGGGGGGGGATCCTACGAC. Translation: CASSTGTSGGGSYD. The full CDR3 is CASSTGTSGGGSYDYTF.

The CDR3 DNA, read in part, is TGTGCCAGCAGGTCCGGGACTAACAATGAG. Translation: CASRSGTNNE. The full CDR3 reads CASRSGTNNEQFF. J is TRBJ2-1 and V is TRBV7-3, with 7 bases fitting TRBD2. The CDR3 extends 3 residues past the end of the read, so its final part is completed from the germline J gene. Germline-derived CDR1 and CDR2 are SGHTA and FQGTGA. The V gene end was trimmed by 6 bases and the J gene end by 5 bases; junction bases not matched to a gene: 4. This CDR3 spans 13 amino acids.

Note on this clone: The sequence runs out 3 residues before the end of the CDR3; the remainder is reconstructed from the germline J gene. The V and J genes are TRBV6-1 and TRBJ2-7; 7 bases map to TRBD2. Per germline, CDR1 MNHNS and CDR2 SASEGT. Losses at the gene ends were 2 bases for V and 3 bases for J; bases not matched to a gene: 4. CDR3 length: 14 amino acids. The sequenced part of the CDR3 DNA is TGTGCCAGCAGTGAAACGGCGGGAGTCTACGAG. Its translation is CASSETAGVYE. The CDR3 as a whole reads CASSETAGVYEQYF.

Remarks on this clone: The CDR3 end lies 3 residues beyond the end of the read and is filled in from the germline J gene. The genes are TRBV7-9 and TRBJ1-2; no firm D call. The CDR3 covers 14 residues. CDR1 SEHNR and CDR2 FQNEAQ come from the germline V gene (reference sequence). The CDR3 reads CASSLVENEHTYTF. The covered CDR3 bases are TGTGCCAGCAGCTTAGTAGAGAACGAGCATACC. The whole variable domain, filled in from reference TRBV7-9 and TRBJ1-2, reads DTGVSQNPRHKITKRGQNVTFRCDPISEHNRLYWYRQTLGQGPEFLTYFQNEAQLEKSRLLSDRFSAERPKGSFSTLEIQRTEQGDSAMYLCASSLVENEHTYTFGSGTRLTVV.

With regard to this clone: The read comes to an end 3 residues before the CDR3 does, leaving the germline J gene to fill in the end. The genes are TRBV12-3 or TRBV12-4 and TRBJ2-2; 8 nucleotides match TRBD1. The CDR3 totals 16 residues. The V segment lost 5 bases and the J segment 5 bases; nucleotides outside the gene matches: 10. CDR3 DNA (partial): TGTGCCAGCAGTCTGGGGCAGGGGGCTGGTACCGGGGAG. Its protein is CASSLGQGAGTGE. The full-length CDR3 reads as CASSLGQGAGTGELFF.

On this clone: The CDR3 is cut off 3 residues early in the read; its end comes from the germline J gene. This sequence joins TRBV7-9 and TRBJ1-5; perhaps TRBD1 as D (6 bases). The CDR3 runs to 13 residues. V lost 8 bases and J lost 4, with 12 bases in between. CDR1 is SEHNR and CDR2 is FQNEAQ in the germline V gene (reference sequence). The part of the CDR3 DNA that was read is TGTGCCAGCGCGGGGGGCGGAAATCAGCCC. Translation: CASAGGGNQP. The entire CDR3 reads CASAGGGNQPQHF.

With respect to this clone: The CDR3 end falls 3 residues outside the read, so it is completed with the germline J gene. This chain connects TRBV5-6 to TRBJ2-7; 7 positions match TRBD1. CDR3 length: 13 residues. Germline V gene sequence: CDR1 SGHDT, CDR2 YYEEEE. V dropped 5 bases and J dropped 4; count of bases not matched to a gene: 6. The covered CDR3 bases are TGTGCCAGCAGGGAGACAGGGATGTACGAG. It translates to CASRETGMYE. The entire CDR3 protein is CASRETGMYEQYF.

The sequenced part of the CDR3 DNA is TGTGCCAGCAGCTCTCTTAGGGGGAAGAACCAGCCC. Translated, it gives CASSSLRGKNQP. The whole CDR3 protein is CASSSLRGKNQPQHF. This chain joins TRBV5-6 and TRBJ1-5; TRBD1 is a possible D gene (6 bases). From the germline J gene comes the end of the CDR3, since the read stops 3 residues before it. This CDR3 has 15 residues. Per the germline V gene, CDR1 is SGHDT and CDR2 is YYEEEE. Trimming cost V 3 bases and J 7 bases, with 17 bases left between them.

The chain's CDR3 is CASSSLRDRGNSPLHF. The covered CDR3 bases are TGTGCCAGCAGCTCCCTCCGGGACAGGGGTAATTCACCC. V gene TRBV7-3 combines with J gene TRBJ1-6; 10 bases match TRBD1. The CDR3 end falls 3 residues outside the read, so it is completed with the germline J gene. CDR1 and CDR2 from the germline V gene are SGHTA and FQGTGA. The V gene end was trimmed by 4 bases and the J gene end by 6 bases; junction bases not matched to a gene: 6. This CDR3 has 16 residues.

A remark on this clone: The sequenced fragment ends 3 residues before the CDR3 boundary, so the rest is inferred from the germline J gene. The V and J genes are TRBV19 and TRBJ1-5, with D maybe TRBD1 (5 bases). With 5 bases removed from V and 3 bases from J, the gap between germline ends came to 17 bases. CDR1 and CDR2 from the germline V gene are LNHDA and SQIVND (reference sequence). The CDR3 sequence is 16 residues long. The CDR3 bases that were read are TGTGCCAGTAGTCCCTGGGGCTCCCTGAACAATCAGCCC. Translation: CASSPWGSLNNQP. The complete CDR3 sequence is CASSPWGSLNNQPQHF.